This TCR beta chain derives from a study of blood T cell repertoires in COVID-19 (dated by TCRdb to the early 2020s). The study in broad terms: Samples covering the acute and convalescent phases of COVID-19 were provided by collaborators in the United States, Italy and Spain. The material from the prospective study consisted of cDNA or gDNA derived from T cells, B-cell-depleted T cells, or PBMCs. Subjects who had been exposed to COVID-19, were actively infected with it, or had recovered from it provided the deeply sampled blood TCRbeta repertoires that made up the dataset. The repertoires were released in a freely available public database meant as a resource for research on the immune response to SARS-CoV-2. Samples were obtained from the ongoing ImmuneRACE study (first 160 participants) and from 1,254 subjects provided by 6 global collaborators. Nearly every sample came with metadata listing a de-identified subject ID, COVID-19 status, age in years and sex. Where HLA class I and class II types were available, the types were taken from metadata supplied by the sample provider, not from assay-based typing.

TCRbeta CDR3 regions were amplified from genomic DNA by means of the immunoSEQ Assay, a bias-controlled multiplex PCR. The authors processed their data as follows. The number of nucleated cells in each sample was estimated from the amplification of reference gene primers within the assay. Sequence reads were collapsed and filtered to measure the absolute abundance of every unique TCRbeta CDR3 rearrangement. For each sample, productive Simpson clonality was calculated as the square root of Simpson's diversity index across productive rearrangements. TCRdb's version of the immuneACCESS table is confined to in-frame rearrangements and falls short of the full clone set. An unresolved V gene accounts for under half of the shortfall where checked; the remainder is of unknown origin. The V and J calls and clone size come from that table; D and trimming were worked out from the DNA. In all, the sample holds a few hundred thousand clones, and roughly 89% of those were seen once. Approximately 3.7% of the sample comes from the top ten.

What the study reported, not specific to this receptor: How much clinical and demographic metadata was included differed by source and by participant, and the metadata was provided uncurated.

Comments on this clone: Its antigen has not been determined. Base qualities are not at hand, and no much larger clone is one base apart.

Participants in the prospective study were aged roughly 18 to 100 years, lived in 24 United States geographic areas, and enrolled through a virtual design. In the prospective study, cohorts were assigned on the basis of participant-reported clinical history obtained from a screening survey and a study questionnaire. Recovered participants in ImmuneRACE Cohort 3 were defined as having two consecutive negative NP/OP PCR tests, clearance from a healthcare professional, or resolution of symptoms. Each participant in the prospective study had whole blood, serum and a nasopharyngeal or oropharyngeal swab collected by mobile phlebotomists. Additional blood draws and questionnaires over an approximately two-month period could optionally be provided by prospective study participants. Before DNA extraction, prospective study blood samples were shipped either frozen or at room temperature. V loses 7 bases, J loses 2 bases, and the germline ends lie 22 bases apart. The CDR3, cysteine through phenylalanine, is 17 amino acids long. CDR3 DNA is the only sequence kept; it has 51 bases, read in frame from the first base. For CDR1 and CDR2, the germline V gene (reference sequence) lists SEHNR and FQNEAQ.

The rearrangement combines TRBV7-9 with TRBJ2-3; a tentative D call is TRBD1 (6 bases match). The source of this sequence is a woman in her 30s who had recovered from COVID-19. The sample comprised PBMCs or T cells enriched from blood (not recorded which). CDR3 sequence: CASIEALQGLNTDTQYF. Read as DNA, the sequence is TGTGCCAGCATTGAGGCGCTACAGGGATTGAACACAGATACGCAGTATTTT.